The 28 T cell receptor beta chains below come from one sample, sequenced in a study of blood T cells in healthy people across ages. A J-beta primer mix and a sample-barcoded 5' primer were used in a second PCR of roughly 6 to 11 cycles. In TCRdb, the 5' RACE reads were re-called with MiXCR into one record per CDR3 protein. The sample shows 600,000 to 1,000,000 distinct CDR3 sequences, 20% to 30% of them seen only once. This same sample was also taken into another study, of T cells of mothers and their children.

The specimen sequenced was blood. The receptors originated from a boy aged 5-17 years in good health.

This clonotype appeared a few times. The chain has TRBV13 and TRBJ2-5; D possibly matches TRBD1 or TRBD2 (5 bases each). Between the trimmed V and J ends, which lost 4 bases and 8 bases, there was a span of 17 bases. Per the germline V gene, CDR1 is PRHDT and CDR2 is FYEKMQ (reference sequence). The CDR3 consists of 14 residues. CDR3 DNA sequence: TGTGCCAGCAGCTCGGGACCGGATAGTGCCACCCAGTACTTC. Translated: CASSSGPDSATQYF.

This clonotype was observed a handful of times. The J gene is TRBJ1-4, the V gene TRBV7-8; D unclear. Germline-derived CDR1 and CDR2 are SGHVS and FQNEAQ. This CDR3 has 15 residues. The germline V and J ends were trimmed by 1 base and 8 bases, with 14 bases remaining between them. CDR3 sequence: CASSLVRWSPEKLFF. DNA for the CDR3: TGTGCCAGCAGCTTAGTTCGCTGGAGCCCGGAAAAACTGTTTTTT.

In its sample, this clonotype was seen a few times. The chain uses TRBV25-1 and TRBJ1-2, with D possibly TRBD1 on 5 matching bases. CDR1 MGHDK and CDR2 SYGVNS come from the germline V gene. The V end was cut by 4 bases, the J end by 0 bases, with 15 bases between. This CDR3 is built from 16 residues. The CDR3 DNA follows: TGTGCCAGCAGTGCAACCGGGGCCCTAGCTAACTATGGCTACACCTTC. Encoded protein: CASSATGALANYGYTF.

Comment on this clonotype: A read error may account for a junction end that differs from germline. The V gene is TRBV5-6, the J gene TRBJ2-7; 7 bases agree with TRBD1. Germline loops: CDR1 SGHDT, CDR2 YYEEEE. The CDR3 loop spans 15 amino acids. Here the CDR3 reads CASSFLGGSDDEQYF. DNA for the CDR3: TGCGCCAGCAGCTTTTTAGGGGGCTCGGATGACGAGCAGTACTTC.

The chain joins TRBV4-1 to TRBJ2-7, with 11 bases identical to TRBD2. V was pared by 4 bases and J by 6 bases, with 11 bases of the junction left unmatched. Germline V gene sequence: CDR1 MGHRA, CDR2 YSYEKL. The CDR3 runs to 16 residues. CDR3 in DNA: TGCGCCAGCAGCCGGGCGACTAGCGGGAATATTATCGAGCAGTACTTC. It translates to CASSRATSGNIIEQYF.

The rearrangement links TRBV28 to TRBJ2-7, with TRBD1 as a possible D gene (6 bases). V was trimmed by 4 bases and J by 4 bases, leaving 14 bases between them. The CDR3 is 14 amino acids. The germline gives CDR1 MDHEN, CDR2 SYDVKM. CDR3 sequence reads: CASSSPRGLYEQYF. The CDR3 bases are TGTGCCAGCAGTTCCCCCAGGGGCCTATACGAGCAGTACTTC. Supplemented by reference TRBV28 and TRBJ2-7, the full variable domain reads DVKVTQSSRYLVKRTGEKVFLECVQDMDHENMFWYRQDPGLGLRLIYFSYDVKMKEKGDIPEGYSVSREKKERFSLILESASTNQTSMYLCASSSPRGLYEQYFGPGTRLTVT.

J is TRBJ2-4 and V is TRBV2, with 8 bases matching TRBD2. J lost 5 bases, V lost 7 bases, and 1 base had no gene match. The germline V gene has CDR1 SNHLY and CDR2 FYNNEI. CDR3 size: 12 residues. The CDR3 DNA reads TGTGCCAGCACAGCGGGGGAAAACATTCAGTACTTC. Amino acid sequence: CASTAGENIQYF.

This clonotype turned up a few times. The chain links TRBV6-5 to TRBJ2-5; the match to TRBD2 covers 9 bases. Germline V gene lookup returns CDR1 MNHEY and CDR2 SVGAGI. The trim removed 2 bases at V and 2 bases at J, leaving 15 bases unmatched. This CDR3 comprises 19 residues. The chain's CDR3 is CASSYELRTSDRQQETQYF. CDR3 DNA sequence: TGTGCCAGCAGTTACGAGTTGCGGACTAGCGATCGACAACAAGAGACCCAGTACTTC.

This clonotype was observed a handful of times. The gene calls are TRBV29-1 and TRBJ2-7, with 12 nucleotides matching TRBD2. The V segment lost 7 bases and the J segment 4 bases; nucleotides outside the gene matches: 8. The germline CDR1 and CDR2 sequences are SQVTM and ANQGSEA. This CDR3 has 14 residues. CDR3 residues: CSAEGTSGLYEQYF. The CDR3 DNA is TGCAGCGCTGAGGGGACTAGCGGGCTGTACGAGCAGTACTTC.

This sequence joins TRBV27 and TRBJ2-1; D not certain. The CDR3 runs 13 residues. The V and J ends lost 3 bases and 10 bases respectively, with 13 bases between them. Germline V lookup: CDR1 MNHEY, CDR2 SMNVEV (reference sequence). CDR3 coding DNA: TGTGCCAGCAGTTTCTTGCTAGAGGAAGAGCAGTTCTTC. It is translated as CASSFLLEEEQFF.

The chain combines TRBV12-3 or TRBV12-4 with TRBJ2-1; D ambiguous. The DNA end is more similar to TRBJ2-5, so the J call may be wrong. This CDR3 region has 13 residues. CDR3 loop: CASSGYSQQTQYF. The CDR3 nucleotides are TGTGCCAGCAGTGGCTACAGCCAGCAGACCCAGTACTTC.

Comment on this clonotype: A read error may produce the germline difference seen at one junction end. The gene calls are TRBV7-9 and TRBJ2-4, with TRBD1 matching over 8 bases. CDR1 and CDR2 from the germline V gene are SEHNR and FQNEAQ (reference sequence). The CDR3 covers 16 residues. The CDR3 here is CASSSPRGLGKNIQYF. In nucleotides, the CDR3 is TGCGCCAGCAGCTCCCCCAGGGGGCTAGGCAAAAACATTCAGTACTTC.

The table lists this clonotype with many counts. This chain links TRBV28 with TRBJ2-5; TRBD2 might be the D (7 bases). The J call is doubtful: the DNA matches TRBJ2-7 better. The CDR3 consists of 14 residues. Germline values: CDR1 MDHEN, CDR2 SYDVKM. The chain's CDR3 is CASSPGGGPYEQYF. In DNA, the CDR3 is TGTGCCAGCAGTCCTGGGGGGGGGCCCTACGAGCAGTACTTC.

This sequence joins TRBV29-1 and TRBJ2-1; a possible D gene is TRBD2 (6 bases). CDR3 length: 14 amino acids. Per the germline V gene, CDR1 is SQVTM and CDR2 is ANQGSEA. Trimming shortened V by 6 bases and J by 6 bases, and 18 bases separated the two germline ends. This CDR3 reads CSVEPSAESNEQFF. The CDR3 region has the DNA TGCAGCGTCGAACCTAGCGCTGAATCCAATGAGCAGTTCTTC.

The genes are TRBV27 and TRBJ2-2; tentatively, D is TRBD1 (5 bases). From germline, CDR1 is MNHEY and CDR2 SMNVEV (reference sequence). There are 13 residues in the CDR3. V dropped 4 bases and J dropped 7 bases, with 10 bases sitting between them. CDR3 loop: CASSWARDGELFF. CDR3 in DNA: TGTGCCAGCAGTTGGGCCAGGGACGGGGAGCTGTTTTTT.

The CDR3 sequence: CASSQEVGGIGYTF. The CDR3, as DNA: TGCGCCAGCAGCCAAGAGGTGGGGGGGATCGGCTACACCTTC. The rearrangement links TRBV4-3 to TRBJ1-2; D perhaps matches TRBD1 (5 bases). The CDR3 has 14 residues. V lost 0 bases to trimming and J lost 8 bases, with 13 bases between them. Per the germline V gene, CDR1 is LGHNA and CDR2 is YSLEER.

This chain connects TRBV15 to TRBJ1-1, with D possibly TRBD1 on 5 matching bases. CDR1 is LNHNV, CDR2 YYDKDF, per germline (reference sequence). The CDR3 has 14 amino acids. V gave up 4 bases and J gave up 4 bases, with 13 bases separating them. The CDR3 loop is CATSTDRSATEAFF. Here the CDR3 DNA reads TGTGCCACCAGCACCGACAGATCGGCCACTGAAGCTTTCTTT.

This clonotype came up a few times. The chain recombines TRBV2 with TRBJ1-6; D is undetermined. CDR3 length: 15 residues. In germline, CDR1 is SNHLY, CDR2 FYNNEI. V was shortened by 8 bases and J by 0 bases, with 11 bases between the two germline ends. The CDR3 is CASQEGSSYNSPLHF. The CDR3 nucleotides read TGTGCCAGCCAGGAAGGAAGCTCCTATAATTCACCCCTCCACTTT.

This chain joins TRBV7-3 and TRBJ2-1; possibly TRBD1 for D (5 bases). CDR3 length equals 15 residues. V was pared by 4 bases and J by 4 bases, with 14 bases between. Germline assignment: CDR1 SGHTA and CDR2 FQGTGA. CDR3 in DNA: TGTGCCAGCAGCTCCTTTCCGACAGCGTACAATGAGCAGTTCTTC. This sequence encodes CASSSFPTAYNEQFF.

The rearrangement links TRBV5-1 to TRBJ2-3; D is unclear. V lost 0 bases to trimming and J lost 0 bases, with 11 bases between them. CDR1 is SGHRS, CDR2 YFSETQ, per germline. CDR3 length equals 16 residues. The CDR3 DNA reads TGCGCCAGCAGCTTGGCTTGGGTACTCAGCACAGATACGCAGTATTTT. It encodes CASSLAWVLSTDTQYF.

This clonotype was recorded a few times. V usage is TRBV13 and J usage is TRBJ1-2; perhaps TRBD1 as D (6 bases). In germline, CDR1 is PRHDT, CDR2 FYEKMQ (reference sequence). This CDR3 is 14 amino acids long. V was trimmed by 1 base and J by 6 bases, leaving 12 bases between them. CDR3 nucleotides: TGTGCCAGCAGCTTAGCGGGGGCTGAGGATGGCTACACCTTC. It yields the protein CASSLAGAEDGYTF.

This clonotype was found a few times. The rearrangement joins TRBV20-1 to TRBJ2-5, with TRBD1 identical over 9 bases. The V gene end was trimmed by 5 bases and the J gene end by 5 bases; junction bases not matched to a gene: 12. CDR1 is DFQATT, CDR2 SNEGSKA, per germline (reference sequence). CDR3 length: 15 amino acids. CDR3 sequence: CSAGARQGGGETQYF. For the CDR3, the DNA is TGCAGTGCTGGGGCTCGACAGGGGGGTGGTGAGACCCAGTACTTC.

This chain connects TRBV7-2 to TRBJ2-5, with a possible D match to TRBD2 (7 bases). CDR1 and CDR2 from the germline V gene are SGHTA and FQGNSA. The CDR3 runs 15 residues. V gave up 2 bases and J gave up 5 bases, with 15 bases separating them. The CDR3, as DNA: TGTGCCAGCAGCTTAAGGGGGGGCGGACGTGAGACCCAGTACTTC. Residues: CASSLRGGGRETQYF.

This clonotype was seen at least ten times. Sequence at one end of the junction differs from germline and may be a read error. The rearrangement joins TRBV5-1 to TRBJ1-2; D is possibly TRBD1 (5 bases). CDR3 size: 14 residues. Germline assignment: CDR1 SGHRS and CDR2 YFSETQ. DNA for the CDR3: TGTGCCAGCAGTCGGACGGGGGATAACTATGGCTACACCTTC. Encoded protein: CASSRTGDNYGYTF. The whole variable domain, filled in from reference TRBV5-1 and TRBJ1-2, reads KAGVTQTPRYLIKTRGQQVTLSCSPISGHRSVSWYQQTPGQGLQFLFEYFSETQRNKGNFPGRFSGRQFSNSRSEMNVSTLELGDSALYLCASSRTGDNYGYTFGSGTRLTVV.

This chain links TRBV20-1 with TRBJ2-7; TRBD2 might be the D (6 bases). The V gene lost 3 bases and the J gene lost 0 bases, with 12 bases spanning the gap. The CDR3 totals 14 residues. The germline V gene has CDR1 DFQATT and CDR2 SNEGSKA (reference sequence). The CDR3 loop reads CSARRDSLSYEQYF. DNA of the CDR3: TGCAGTGCTAGGAGGGACTCGCTCTCCTACGAGCAGTACTTC.

In its sample, this clonotype was seen a few times. The chain couples TRBV4-1 to TRBJ2-7; D gene ambiguous. V lost 3 bases and J lost 6, with 9 bases in between. The CDR3 covers 12 residues. Germline-derived CDR1 and CDR2 are MGHRA and YSYEKL. In DNA form, the CDR3 reads TGCGCCAGCAGCCAGCCCTCCCCCGAGCAGTACTTC. Protein sequence: CASSQPSPEQYF.

This clonotype was counted between two and nine times. The J gene is TRBJ1-1, the V gene TRBV30; possibly TRBD1 for D (5 bases). Germline V gene sequence: CDR1 GTSNPN, CDR2 SVGIG (reference sequence). V dropped 4 bases and J dropped 4 bases, with 19 bases sitting between them. The CDR3 covers 15 residues. In DNA, the CDR3 is TGTGCCTGGATTCGGGACGTAGGACCGTTCACTGAAGCTTTCTTT. Translation: CAWIRDVGPFTEAFF.

In its sample, this clonotype was seen a few times. V and J are TRBV6-5 and TRBJ1-6; 9 bases line up with TRBD1. Germline V lookup: CDR1 MNHEY, CDR2 SVGAGI. This CDR3 region has 13 residues. The V and J ends lost 5 bases and 10 bases, in that order; junction bases with no gene match: 3. CDR3 nucleotide sequence: TGTGCCAGCAGTGCGGACAGGGGCTCACCCCTCCACTTT. Its protein product is CASSADRGSPLHF.